The 20 T cell receptor beta chains listed next were all sequenced from one sample in a study of T cell responses to AZD1222 COVID-19 vaccine. Profiling relied on immunoSEQ multiplex PCR, and the TCRdb table lists in-frame clones only, not all of them. The data show 25,000 to 30,000 clones, about 94% seen once. This material consisted of peripheral blood, taken on day 0 of AZD1222 vaccination. Receptors were obtained from an adult in good health.

The chain couples TRBV19 to TRBJ1-3; unclear D gene. Germline V CDR1 and CDR2: LNHDA, SQIVND (reference sequence). The CDR3 length is 15 residues. V dropped 4 bases and J dropped 0 bases, with 10 bases sitting between them. The CDR3 protein is CASSKTVYSGNTIYF. The CDR3 nucleotides are TGTGCCAGTAGTAAGACGGTATACTCTGGAAACACCATATATTTT.

The CDR3 sequence is CASSWGVTYEQYF. CDR3 bases: TGTGCCAGCAGCTGGGGAGTCACCTACGAGCAGTACTTC. The J gene is TRBJ2-7, the V gene TRBV5-5, with a tentative D call TRBD2 (5 bases). CDR1 and CDR2 (germline): SGHKS, YYEKEE (reference sequence). The length of the CDR3 is 13 residues. Deletions cut 3 bases from V and 2 bases from J, with 9 bases between.

The CDR3 DNA reads as TGTGCCAGCAGCTTCAGGTTCTCTGGAAACACCATATATTTT. Translation gives CASSFRFSGNTIYF. The rearrangement joins TRBV28 to TRBJ1-3; D uncertain. This CDR3 has 14 amino acids. Trimming cost V 6 bases and J 0 bases, with 9 bases left between them. CDR1 and CDR2 from the germline V gene are MDHEN and SYDVKM.

The chain joins TRBV3-1 (or the pseudogene TRBV3-2) to TRBJ2-2, with D possibly matching TRBD2 (6 bases). CDR1 and CDR2 (germline): LGHDT, YNNKEL (reference sequence). V lost 0 bases and J 4 bases, leaving 18 bases between the germline ends. This CDR3 spans 18 amino acids. CDR3: CASSQDPPGRRGTGELFF. The CDR3 DNA is TGTGCCAGCAGCCAAGATCCCCCCGGCAGGAGGGGCACCGGGGAGCTGTTTTTT.

J is TRBJ1-2 and V is TRBV6-5; D is unresolved. The germline gives CDR1 MNHEY, CDR2 SVGAGI. The CDR3 covers 14 residues. Deletions cut 6 bases from V and 5 bases from J, with 16 bases between. The CDR3 DNA is TGTGCCAGCAGCCTTCGGCCCGAGATATATGGCTACACCTTC. This sequence encodes CASSLRPEIYGYTF.

The rearrangement uses TRBV6-1 and TRBJ2-1, with 7 bases fitting TRBD2. The germline CDR1 and CDR2 sequences are MNHNS and SASEGT. The CDR3 is 16 residues long. The J segment lost 2 bases and the V segment lost 3 bases, leaving 7 bases of the junction unmatched. The CDR3 reads CASSDPSGAAYNEQFF. The DNA for the CDR3 is TGTGCCAGCAGTGACCCAAGCGGGGCGGCCTACAATGAGCAGTTCTTC.

CDR3 nucleotides: TGTGCCAGCAGACAAACAGGGGGCGGTCAGCCCCAGCATTTT. This encodes CASRQTGGGQPQHF. The V call is TRBV7-8, the J call TRBJ1-5; TRBD1 matches 9 bases. Per the germline V gene, CDR1 is SGHVS and CDR2 is FQNEAQ. This CDR3 is 14 amino acids long. J gave up 6 bases and V 6 bases, and 6 bases lay outside the gene matches.

CDR3 in DNA: TGTGCCAGCAGAGGTAGCGGGGGTAGCCAAGAGACCCAGTACTTC. Translated: CASRGSGGSQETQYF. The J gene is TRBJ2-5, the V gene TRBV28; 9 bases agree with TRBD2. Germline V gene sequence: CDR1 MDHEN, CDR2 SYDVKM. This CDR3 has 15 amino acids. The J segment lost 1 base and the V segment lost 6 bases, leaving 6 bases of the junction unmatched. Full variable domain (remainder filled in from reference TRBV28 and TRBJ2-5): DVKVTQSSRYLVKRTGEKVFLECVQDMDHENMFWYRQDPGLGLRLIYFSYDVKMKEKGDIPEGYSVSREKKERFSLILESASTNQTSMYLCASRGSGGSQETQYFGPGTRLLVL.

The chain links TRBV10-3 to TRBJ1-5; D is ambiguous. Germline CDR1 ENHRY, CDR2 SYGVKD. V was trimmed by 6 bases and J by 4 bases, leaving 10 bases between them. The CDR3 extends over 13 amino acids. The CDR3 loop is CAISPSDNQPQHF. CDR3 coding DNA: TGTGCCATCAGCCCGTCGGATAATCAGCCCCAGCATTTT.

V and J are TRBV6-6 and TRBJ1-1; D is possibly TRBD1 (5 bases). CDR3 length: 14 amino acids. Germline-derived CDR1 and CDR2 are MNHNY and SVGAGI (reference sequence). Trimming pared 2 bases from V and 1 base from J, leaving 8 bases between. CDR3 nucleotides: TGTGCCAGCAGTTACGAGGGGAGGAACACTGAAGCTTTCTTT. As protein: CASSYEGRNTEAFF.

The chain joins TRBV15 to TRBJ2-1, with 11 bases identical to TRBD2. This CDR3 region has 16 residues. V shed 3 bases and J 6 bases; nucleotides not matched to a gene: 7. In germline, CDR1 is LNHNV, CDR2 YYDKDF (reference sequence). This CDR3 reads CATSRGLAGGGNEQFF. The CDR3, as DNA: TGTGCCACCAGCAGGGGGCTAGCGGGAGGTGGCAATGAGCAGTTCTTC.

V and J are TRBV18 and TRBJ2-1, with D uncertain. V was shortened by 4 bases and J by 8 bases, with 15 bases between the two germline ends. This CDR3 is built from 14 residues. Per the germline V gene, CDR1 is KGHSH and CDR2 is LQKENI. The CDR3 DNA reads TGTGCCAGCTCACACTGGACCCTCGGCGATGAGCAGTTCTTC. It yields the protein CASSHWTLGDEQFF. Full variable domain (rest looked up from reference TRBV18 and TRBJ2-1): NAGVMQNPRHLVRRRGQEARLRCSPMKGHSHVYWYRQLPEEGLKFMVYLQKENIIDESGMPKERFSAEFPKEGPSILRIQQVVRGDSAAYFCASSHWTLGDEQFFGPGTRLTVL.

The chain couples TRBV5-1 to TRBJ1-3; D perhaps matches TRBD1 (5 bases). Germline V lookup: CDR1 SGHRS, CDR2 YFSETQ. The V gene lost 6 bases and the J gene lost 0 bases, with 10 bases spanning the gap. The CDR3 loop spans 14 amino acids. The CDR3 loop reads CASKQGVSGNTIYF. CDR3 DNA sequence: TGCGCCAGCAAGCAGGGCGTCTCTGGAAACACCATATATTTT.

V usage is TRBV3-1 (or the pseudogene TRBV3-2) and J usage is TRBJ1-2, with a weak D call TRBD1 (5 bases). With 2 bases removed from V and 7 bases from J, the gap between germline ends came to 20 bases. The CDR3 has 16 residues. Germline V gene sequence: CDR1 LGHDT, CDR2 YNNKEL (reference sequence). For the CDR3, the DNA is TGTGCCAGCAGCCAAACTAGGCCAGGAGGACAAGTTGGCTACACCTTC. Translation gives CASSQTRPGGQVGYTF.

The chain has TRBV10-3 and TRBJ1-5; 8 bases map to TRBD1. The ends lost 10 bases at V and 3 bases at J; junction bases unmatched: 8. CDR3 size: 14 residues. Looked up from germline, CDR1 is ENHRY and CDR2 is SYGVKD. The CDR3 region has the DNA TGTGCCACCTTCCAGGGGGCTGCCAATCAGCCCCAGCATTTT. Translation: CATFQGAANQPQHF.

This clone has only one observation. The rearrangement links TRBV6-5 to TRBJ2-7, with no clear D. Germline V lookup: CDR1 MNHEY, CDR2 SVGAGI. The CDR3 is 12 amino acids. Trimming shortened V by 6 bases and J by 2 bases, and 8 bases separated the two germline ends. CDR3 region: CASRDPAYEQYF. For the CDR3, the DNA is TGTGCCAGCAGAGACCCCGCCTACGAGCAGTACTTC.

The CDR3 nucleotides are TGTGCCAGCAGCCTTGGTGAACAGGGGGCAAGAAACACCATATATTTT. Translated: CASSLGEQGARNTIYF. The chain carries TRBV7-8 and TRBJ1-3; TRBD1 aligns across 9 bases. V was clipped by 5 bases and J by 5 bases; unmatched bases: 10. CDR1 SGHVS and CDR2 FQNEAQ come from the germline V gene. CDR3 length: 16 amino acids.

The chain carries TRBV5-6 and TRBJ1-4; tentatively, D is TRBD1 (5 bases). V lost 3 bases and J 8 bases, leaving 8 bases between the germline ends. CDR1 and CDR2 (germline): SGHDT, YYEEEE. The CDR3 totals 12 residues. The CDR3 loop is CASSSGKEKLFF. The CDR3 coding sequence is TGTGCCAGCAGCTCAGGGAAGGAAAAACTGTTTTTT.

The V gene is TRBV18, the J gene TRBJ2-5; possibly TRBD1 or TRBD2 for D (5 bases each). CDR1 and CDR2 from the germline V gene are KGHSH and LQKENI. CDR3 length: 15 amino acids. The ends were cut back, 0 bases at V and 1 base at J, with 9 bases in the middle. CDR3: CASSPPGPSQETQYF. Here the CDR3 DNA reads TGTGCCAGCTCACCACCGGGACCCTCCCAAGAGACCCAGTACTTC.

The chain joins TRBV7-2 to TRBJ1-4; no firm D call. Per the germline V gene, CDR1 is SGHTA and CDR2 is FQGNSA. CDR3 length: 15 residues. Trimming stripped 3 bases from V and 0 bases from J, with 8 bases between. The CDR3 reads CASSLDGATNEKLFF. In nucleotides, the CDR3 is TGTGCCAGCAGCTTGGACGGTGCAACTAATGAAAAACTGTTTTTT.